This T cell receptor beta chain was identified in a study of shared clonotypes between healthy human individuals. As for the study in general: Those who served as donors were a couple of women and a few men between the ages of 18 and 49.

A remark on this clone: As yet, its antigen is unknown.

CD45RO-negative cells were positively selected for CCR7, leaving out terminally differentiated effector memory CD45RA+ cells. Overall study findings and caveats: Shared clonotypes across all four donors exceeded non-shared ones in generation probability.

V gave up 3 bases and J gave up 4 bases, with 10 bases separating them. Germline lookup yields CDR1 SGHRS and CDR2 YFSETQ. The CDR3 contains 13 residues. TCRdb's table, derived via immunoSEQ multiplex PCR, lists solely in-frame clones and lacks some. The table includes about 2.1 million clones, just over 90% detected once. The sample consisted of naive CD8+ T cells from PBMCs. The clonotype originates from a man between 18 and 35 years old in good health. Some clones in this sample may be carry-over from other donors' samples. The rearrangement joins TRBV5-1 to TRBJ1-2; TRBD1 is a possible D gene (5 bases). The CDR3 region is CASSYGASYGYTF. The CDR3 DNA reads TGCGCCAGCAGCTACGGGGCGTCCTATGGCTACACCTTC.